A single sample is the source of the 17 T cell receptor beta chains below, sequenced in a study of T cell repertoires in cytomegalovirus infection. MiXCR, run by TCRdb on the reads, gives a single entry per CDR3 protein. The sample carries more than 90,000 distinct CDR3 sequences, about 9.4% recorded once. Their cognate antigens are unknown. Specimen: PBMCs, sequenced either directly or after in vitro stimulation (not recorded which). Source of these receptors: a human donor in good health (CMV status not recorded). Some clones in this sample may be carry-over from other donors' samples.

V is TRBV4-1 and J is TRBJ1-3, with TRBD1 as a possible D gene (6 bases). The CDR3 has 15 amino acids. V lost 3 bases, J lost 4 bases, and 13 bases lay in between. The germline gives CDR1 MGHRA, CDR2 YSYEKL. CDR3 in DNA: TGCGCCAGCAGCCAGACCTGGACAGCGGGAAACACCATATATTTT. Its protein is CASSQTWTAGNTIYF.

This clonotype came up many times. Written as DNA, the CDR3 is TGTGCCAGCAGCGTGATTACCGGGACAGGGGCGAACACTGAAGCTTTCTTT. It translates to CASSVITGTGANTEAFF. V and J are TRBV7-2 and TRBJ1-1, with TRBD1 matching over 10 bases. Per germline, CDR1 SGHTA and CDR2 FQGNSA. Germline trimming cut 5 bases from V and 1 base from J; bases unmatched to any gene: 10. This CDR3 is built from 17 residues.

This clonotype was observed a few times. This sequence joins TRBV5-6 and TRBJ2-1; 8 bases map to TRBD1. V gave up 4 bases and J gave up 3 bases; unmatched junction bases: 3. The CDR3 loop spans 14 amino acids. Germline CDR1 reads SGHDT; CDR2 reads YYEEEE. The CDR3 is CASSGGTGYNEQFF. For the CDR3, the DNA is TGTGCCAGCAGCGGAGGGACAGGCTACAATGAGCAGTTCTTC.

Only a few counts were recorded for this clonotype. The rearrangement uses TRBV6-1 and TRBJ2-2; TRBD1 agrees at 7 bases. V lost 5 bases to trimming and J lost 2 bases; unmatched junction nucleotides: 2. The CDR3 consists of 14 residues. CDR1 and CDR2 from the germline V gene are MNHNS and SASEGT. The CDR3 DNA reads TGTGCCAGCAGTTGGGACAGTAACACCGGGGAGCTGTTTTTT. Translated: CASSWDSNTGELFF.

This clonotype was recorded many times. This chain links TRBV19 with TRBJ2-7, with D perhaps TRBD1 (5 bases). V lost 4 bases to trimming and J lost 3 bases, with 16 bases between them. From germline, CDR1 is LNHDA and CDR2 SQIVND (reference sequence). The CDR3 has 15 amino acids. CDR3 nucleotides: TGTGCCAGTAGTACGCAGGGTAGATCCTTCTACGAGCAGTACTTC. It translates to CASSTQGRSFYEQYF.

This clonotype has a handful of counts. This rearrangement joins TRBV28 to TRBJ2-3; TRBD1 aligns across 8 bases. This CDR3 is 16 amino acids long. CDR1 and CDR2 from the germline V gene are MDHEN and SYDVKM. Trimming at V came to 7 bases and at J to 4 bases, leaving 13 bases not matched to a gene. The DNA for the CDR3 is TGTGCCAGCACCGGGGCCACAGGGGGTAGCGCAGATACGCAGTATTTT. This translates into CASTGATGGSADTQYF.

This clonotype was seen a handful of times. The CDR3 region has the DNA TGTGCCAGCACTGCCAGGAAGGGCTCCTACAATGAGCAGTTCTTC. Amino acids: CASTARKGSYNEQFF. The chain links TRBV2 to TRBJ2-1; D unresolved. The CDR3 is 15 amino acids. CDR1 and CDR2 (germline): SNHLY, FYNNEI. The ends were cut back, 7 bases at V and 0 bases at J, with 13 bases in the middle. The full variable domain, its missing parts supplied by reference TRBV2 and TRBJ2-1, is EPEVTQTPSHQVTQMGQEVILRCVPISNHLYFYWYRQILGQKVEFLVSFYNNEISEKSEIFDDQFSVERPDGSNFTLKIRSTKLEDSAMYFCASTARKGSYNEQFFGPGTRLTVL.

There are a few counts of this clonotype. The genes are TRBV28 and TRBJ2-2; 7 bases align to TRBD2. This CDR3 is 12 amino acids long. The V gene's germline CDR1 is MDHEN and CDR2 SYDVKM. J was trimmed by 5 bases and V by 10 bases; bases with no gene match: 4. This chain's CDR3 is CATSRGTGELFF. Here the CDR3 DNA reads TGTGCCACTTCGCGGGGGACCGGGGAGCTGTTTTTT.

The sample holds many counts of this clonotype. V and J are TRBV7-2 and TRBJ2-3; D gene unclear. Looked up from germline, CDR1 is SGHTA and CDR2 is FQGNSA. The CDR3 consists of 14 residues. Between the trimmed V and J ends, which lost 4 bases and 4 bases, there was a span of 12 bases. The CDR3 nucleotides are TGTGCCAGCAGCTCGTCAGCTCGGCCAGATACGCAGTATTTT. This encodes CASSSSARPDTQYF.

The chain couples TRBV7-2 to TRBJ2-1; a weak D match, TRBD2 (5 bases). From germline, CDR1 is SGHTA and CDR2 FQGNSA. Trimming removed 7 bases at V and 0 bases at J, with 10 bases between. This CDR3 has 14 amino acids. In DNA, the CDR3 is TGTGCCAGCACCCAAGAGGGCTCCTACAATGAGCAGTTCTTC. Its protein is CASTQEGSYNEQFF.

This clonotype was seen ten or more times. The V call is TRBV7-2, the J call TRBJ2-5; 8 nucleotides align to TRBD1. Per germline, CDR1 SGHTA and CDR2 FQGNSA. V dropped 5 bases and J dropped 4; count of bases not matched to a gene: 6. The CDR3 extends over 14 amino acids. This CDR3 reads CASSDGQGTETQYF. DNA of the CDR3: TGTGCCAGCAGCGATGGACAGGGAACAGAGACCCAGTACTTC.

This clonotype was observed many times. This chain joins TRBV7-2 and TRBJ2-5, with 7 bases identical to TRBD2. V trimming: 1 base; J trimming: 5 bases; junction bases outside the gene matches: 10. Per germline, CDR1 SGHTA and CDR2 FQGNSA. CDR3 length equals 16 residues. The CDR3 is CASSLVGQPAGETQYF. DNA for the CDR3: TGTGCCAGCAGCTTAGTCGGACAACCAGCGGGGGAGACCCAGTACTTC.

This clonotype was seen many times. The chain recombines TRBV28 with TRBJ2-1, with D possibly matching TRBD1 (6 bases). Trimming removed 10 bases from V and 3 bases from J, with 22 bases in between. Germline values: CDR1 MDHEN, CDR2 SYDVKM. The CDR3 is 16 amino acids. The CDR3 coding sequence is TGTGCCATCGGTCCCCGAGGGGGTCCAAGCTACAATGAGCAGTTCTTC. It specifies CAIGPRGGPSYNEQFF.

This clonotype was observed at least ten times. The chain links TRBV11-2 to TRBJ1-1; D possibly corresponds to TRBD1 (6 bases). The germline V gene encodes CDR1 SGHAT and CDR2 FQNNGV. V lost 2 bases to trimming and J lost 7 bases, with 20 bases between them. The CDR3 runs 16 residues. CDR3: CASSLTGTGTKLEAFF. In nucleotides, the CDR3 is TGTGCCAGCAGCTTAACGGGTACGGGGACAAAACTTGAAGCTTTCTTT.

This clonotype was found many times. The V call is TRBV6-5, the J call TRBJ2-4; TRBD2 might be the D (5 bases). CDR1 is MNHEY and CDR2 is SVGAGI in the germline V gene. Deletions cut 0 bases from V and 3 bases from J, with 12 bases between. The CDR3 is 16 amino acids. For the CDR3, the DNA is TGTGCCAGCAGTTACTCGAGTGCAGGAGGCAAAAACATTCAGTACTTC. Translated: CASSYSSAGGKNIQYF.

This chain uses TRBV29-1 with TRBJ1-3, with 7 nucleotides matching TRBD1. Germline CDR1 SQVTM, CDR2 ANQGSEA. The length of the CDR3 is 17 residues. V gave up 2 bases and J gave up 1 base; unmatched junction bases: 11. CDR3 in DNA: TGCAGCGTTGAAAGGCGAGGGGGCGATGAATCTGGAAACACCATATATTTT. Translating it yields CSVERRGGDESGNTIYF.

This clonotype occurred a few times. The chain links TRBV4-1 to TRBJ1-2, with 7 bases fitting TRBD1. In germline, CDR1 is MGHRA, CDR2 YSYEKL. The CDR3 has 17 residues. V shed 6 bases, J shed 1 base, and the junction held 14 bases outside the gene matches. CDR3 loop: CASRPGTAPSLNYGYTF. For the CDR3, the DNA is TGCGCCAGCAGACCCGGGACAGCTCCTTCCCTTAACTATGGCTACACCTTC.